These T cell receptor beta chains were read from a single sample in a study of T cells in Graves' hyperthyroidism and ophthalmopathy. TCRdb processed the multiplex PCR reads anew with MiXCR; each CDR3 protein has one entry. The data show approximately 600,000 distinct CDR3 sequences, around 15% seen once. Material: blood. The receptor source for this set is a woman between 25 and 40 years old with Graves' hyperthyroidism. Each CDR3 is given with its conserved first and last residue. Each record gives: D gene, V gene, clone size, J gene, CDR3 DNA, CDR3 protein. D genes are given only for firm matches. Clone sizes are given selectively: once, few, many, or a class where the clone is expanded.

d_call: TRBD2; v_call: TRBV28; clone_size: many; j_call: TRBJ2-3; cdr3_nt: TGTGCCAGCAGTTTTCTTTATACCACGGGACTAGCGGGAGGGGCAGATACGCAGTATTTT; cdr3_aa: CASSFLYTTGLAGGADTQYF
d_call: NA; v_call: TRBV6-1; clone_size: NA; j_call: TRBJ2-5; cdr3_nt: TGTGCCAGCAGGTTGAGACAGCAAGAGACCCAGTACTTC; cdr3_aa: CASRLRQQETQYF
d_call: NA; v_call: TRBV9; clone_size: few; j_call: TRBJ1-5; cdr3_nt: TGTGCCAGCAGCGTGAACCAGCACGATCAGCCCCAGCATTTT; cdr3_aa: CASSVNQHDQPQHF
d_call: TRBD2; v_call: TRBV6-1; clone_size: many; j_call: TRBJ2-7; cdr3_nt: TGTGCCAGCAGGGGGGCGGGAGGGATCTACGAGCAGTACTTC; cdr3_aa: CASRGAGGIYEQYF
d_call: TRBD2; v_call: TRBV6-1; clone_size: few; j_call: TRBJ2-5; cdr3_nt: TGTGCCAGCAGTAGCGTAGCGGGAGGACTTGGGGAGACCCAGTACTTC; cdr3_aa: CASSSVAGGLGETQYF
d_call: TRBD2; v_call: TRBV2; clone_size: NA; j_call: TRBJ2-3; cdr3_nt: TGTGCCAGCACCTTACTAGCGGGAGTCGGCACAGATACGCAGTATTTT; cdr3_aa: CASTLLAGVGTDTQYF
d_call: TRBD2; v_call: TRBV15; clone_size: NA; j_call: TRBJ2-1; cdr3_nt: TGTGCCGCCAGCGGGGAGGGCGAGCAGTTCTTC; cdr3_aa: CAASGEGEQFF
d_call: TRBD2; v_call: TRBV6-2/TRBV6-3; clone_size: few; j_call: TRBJ2-3; cdr3_nt: TGTGCCAGCGGTAGCGGGAACCCCTATACGCAGTATTTT; cdr3_aa: CASGSGNPYTQYF
d_call: TRBD1; v_call: TRBV20-1; clone_size: many; j_call: TRBJ2-1; cdr3_nt: TGCAGTGCTAGAGCCGGGACAGGGATTATGAATGAGCAGTTCTTC; cdr3_aa: CSARAGTGIMNEQFF
d_call: TRBD2; v_call: TRBV7-2; clone_size: many; j_call: TRBJ2-3; cdr3_nt: TGTGCCAGCAGGAGAGCGGGAGTCATGGATACGCAGTATTTT; cdr3_aa: CASRRAGVMDTQYF
d_call: NA; v_call: TRBV30; clone_size: NA; j_call: TRBJ1-6; cdr3_nt: TGTGCCTGGAAACACAGGGCCAATTCACCCCTCCACTTT; cdr3_aa: CAWKHRANSPLHF
d_call: NA; v_call: TRBV6-1; clone_size: many; j_call: TRBJ1-2; cdr3_nt: TGTGCCAGCAGTGAACCCGTACCGACGGGGGCGAATGGCTACACCTTC; cdr3_aa: CASSEPVPTGANGYTF
d_call: NA; v_call: TRBV7-3; clone_size: few; j_call: TRBJ2-3; cdr3_nt: TGTGCCAGCAGCTTAAGTAGCGGAACTAGCACAGATACGCAGTATTTT; cdr3_aa: CASSLSSGTSTDTQYF
d_call: TRBD2; v_call: TRBV30; clone_size: NA; j_call: TRBJ2-3; cdr3_nt: TGTGCCTGGAGTAGCGGGAGGGTTGATACGCAGTATTTT; cdr3_aa: CAWSSGRVDTQYF
d_call: NA; v_call: TRBV12-3/TRBV12-4; clone_size: many; j_call: TRBJ2-7; cdr3_nt: TGTGCCAGCAGTTTGAGGTTGGCCCTCTCCTACGAGCAGTACTTC; cdr3_aa: CASSLRLALSYEQYF
d_call: NA; v_call: TRBV19; clone_size: few; j_call: TRBJ1-1; cdr3_nt: TGTGCCAGTAGTTTTGACAGGTTGGCCACTGAAGCTTTCTTT; cdr3_aa: CASSFDRLATEAFF
d_call: NA; v_call: TRBV7-2; clone_size: NA; j_call: TRBJ2-7; cdr3_nt: TGTGCCAGCTCACCACTCCCGGCAGGGTTCACAACTTACTACGAGCAGTACTTC; cdr3_aa: CASSPLPAGFTTYYEQYF
d_call: NA; v_call: TRBV9; clone_size: few; j_call: TRBJ2-3; cdr3_nt: TGTGCCAGCAGCAGAATAGCGGCCATGGGAGATACGCAGTATTTT; cdr3_aa: CASSRIAAMGDTQYF
d_call: NA; v_call: TRBV2; clone_size: many; j_call: TRBJ1-5; cdr3_nt: TGTGCCAGCACGGGTTGGAATCAGCCCCAGCATTTT; cdr3_aa: CASTGWNQPQHF
d_call: TRBD1; v_call: TRBV5-1; clone_size: many; j_call: TRBJ2-1; cdr3_nt: TGCGCCAGCAGCTTGGCAGGGACAGGGTACAGCAATGAGCAGTTCTTC; cdr3_aa: CASSLAGTGYSNEQFF
d_call: TRBD1; v_call: TRBV25-1; clone_size: many; j_call: TRBJ2-1; cdr3_nt: TGTGCCAGCAGCCTTCGGGGGACAGGGGGCAATGAGCAGTTCTTC; cdr3_aa: CASSLRGTGGNEQFF
d_call: TRBD2; v_call: TRBV2; clone_size: NA; j_call: TRBJ2-3; cdr3_nt: TGTGCCAGCACGTCACTAGCGGGACGCACAGATACGCAGTATTTT; cdr3_aa: CASTSLAGRTDTQYF
d_call: TRBD1; v_call: TRBV11-2; clone_size: many; j_call: TRBJ2-7; cdr3_nt: TGTGCCAGCAGCTTTGGACAGGGAGACTACGAGCAGTACTTC; cdr3_aa: CASSFGQGDYEQYF
d_call: NA; v_call: TRBV3-1; clone_size: few; j_call: TRBJ2-7; cdr3_nt: TGTGCCAGCAGGGACAGAAACTACGAGCAGTACTTC; cdr3_aa: CASRDRNYEQYF
d_call: TRBD2; v_call: TRBV9; clone_size: NA; j_call: TRBJ2-1; cdr3_nt: TGTGCCAGCAGCGTCGCCTTACTAGCGGGAGGGCCTAGCTCCTACAATGAGCAGTTCTTC; cdr3_aa: CASSVALLAGGPSSYNEQFF
d_call: TRBD1; v_call: TRBV28; clone_size: NA; j_call: TRBJ1-4; cdr3_nt: TGTGCCAGCAGCACCCCCTTACTGACAGGGCAGGGCGCAAAACTGTTTTTT; cdr3_aa: CASSTPLLTGQGAKLFF
d_call: TRBD1; v_call: TRBV10-2; clone_size: NA; j_call: TRBJ2-1; cdr3_nt: TGCGCCAGCAGTGACGACAGGGGTTTTTACAATGAGCAGTTCTTC; cdr3_aa: CASSDDRGFYNEQFF
d_call: NA; v_call: TRBV28; clone_size: few; j_call: TRBJ1-3; cdr3_nt: TGTGCCAGCACCACCTCGGGGAGGGACTCTGGAAACACCATATATTTT; cdr3_aa: CASTTSGRDSGNTIYF
d_call: NA; v_call: TRBV6-1; clone_size: NA; j_call: TRBJ1-2; cdr3_nt: TGTGCCAGCAGTACGGGACAACCAGGCGGGAGCTACACCTTC; cdr3_aa: CASSTGQPGGSYTF